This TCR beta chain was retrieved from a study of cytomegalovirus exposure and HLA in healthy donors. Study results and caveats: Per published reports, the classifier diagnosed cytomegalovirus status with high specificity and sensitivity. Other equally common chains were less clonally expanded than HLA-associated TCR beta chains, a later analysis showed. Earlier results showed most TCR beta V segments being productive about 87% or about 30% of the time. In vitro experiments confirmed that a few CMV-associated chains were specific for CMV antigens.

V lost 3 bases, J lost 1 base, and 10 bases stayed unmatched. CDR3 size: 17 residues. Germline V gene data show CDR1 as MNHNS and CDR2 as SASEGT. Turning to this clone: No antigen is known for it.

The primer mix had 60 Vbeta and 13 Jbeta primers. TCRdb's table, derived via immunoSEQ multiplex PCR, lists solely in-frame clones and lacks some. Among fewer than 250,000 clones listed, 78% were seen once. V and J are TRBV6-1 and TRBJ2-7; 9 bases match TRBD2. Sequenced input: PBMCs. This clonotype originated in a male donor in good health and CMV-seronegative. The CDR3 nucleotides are TGTGCCAGCAGTGATGTCGTTAGCGGGAGTATTTCCTACGAGCAGTACTTC. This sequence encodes CASSDVVSGSISYEQYF.